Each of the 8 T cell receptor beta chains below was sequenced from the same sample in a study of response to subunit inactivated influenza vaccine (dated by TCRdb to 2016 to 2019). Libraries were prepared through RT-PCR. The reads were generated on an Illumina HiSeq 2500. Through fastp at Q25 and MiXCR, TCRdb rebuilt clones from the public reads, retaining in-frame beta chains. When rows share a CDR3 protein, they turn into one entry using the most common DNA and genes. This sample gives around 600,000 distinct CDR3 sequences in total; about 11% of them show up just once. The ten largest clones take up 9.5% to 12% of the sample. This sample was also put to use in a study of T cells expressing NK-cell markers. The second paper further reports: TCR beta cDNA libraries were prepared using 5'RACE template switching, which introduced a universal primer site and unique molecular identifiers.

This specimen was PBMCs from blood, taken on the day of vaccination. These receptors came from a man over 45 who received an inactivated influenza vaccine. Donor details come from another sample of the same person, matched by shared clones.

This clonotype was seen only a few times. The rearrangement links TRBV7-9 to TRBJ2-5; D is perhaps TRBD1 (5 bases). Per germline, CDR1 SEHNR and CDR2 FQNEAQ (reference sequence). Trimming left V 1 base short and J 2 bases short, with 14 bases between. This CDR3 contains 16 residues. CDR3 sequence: CASSLEVDSTQETQYF. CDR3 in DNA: TGTGCCAGCAGCTTAGAGGTCGACAGCACGCAAGAGACCCAGTACTTC.

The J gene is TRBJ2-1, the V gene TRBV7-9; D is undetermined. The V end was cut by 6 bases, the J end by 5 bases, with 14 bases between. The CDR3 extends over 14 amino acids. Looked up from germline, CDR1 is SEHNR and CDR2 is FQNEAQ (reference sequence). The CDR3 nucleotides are TGTGCCAGCAGTTTTGAGACCCTACACAATGAGCAGTTCTTC. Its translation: CASSFETLHNEQFF.

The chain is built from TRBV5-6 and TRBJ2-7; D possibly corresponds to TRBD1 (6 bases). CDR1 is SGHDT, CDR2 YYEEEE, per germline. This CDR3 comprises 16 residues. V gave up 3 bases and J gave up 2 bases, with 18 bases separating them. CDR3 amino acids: CASSSHGGGGTYEQYF. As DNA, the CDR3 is TGTGCCAGCAGCTCGCATGGGGGCGGAGGAACCTACGAGCAGTACTTC.

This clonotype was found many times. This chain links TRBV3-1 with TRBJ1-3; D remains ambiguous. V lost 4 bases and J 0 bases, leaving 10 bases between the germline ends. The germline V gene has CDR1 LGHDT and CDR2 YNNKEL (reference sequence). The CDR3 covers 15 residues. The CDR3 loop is CASSPRTVSGNTIYF. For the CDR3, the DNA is TGTGCCAGCAGCCCACGGACGGTCTCTGGAAACACCATATATTTT.

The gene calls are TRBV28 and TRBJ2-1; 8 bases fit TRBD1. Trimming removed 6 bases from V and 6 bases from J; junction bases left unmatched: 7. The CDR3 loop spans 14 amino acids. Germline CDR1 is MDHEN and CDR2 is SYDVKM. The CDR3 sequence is CASSQDRVSNEQFF. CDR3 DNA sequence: TGTGCCAGCAGCCAGGACAGGGTGTCCAATGAGCAGTTCTTC.

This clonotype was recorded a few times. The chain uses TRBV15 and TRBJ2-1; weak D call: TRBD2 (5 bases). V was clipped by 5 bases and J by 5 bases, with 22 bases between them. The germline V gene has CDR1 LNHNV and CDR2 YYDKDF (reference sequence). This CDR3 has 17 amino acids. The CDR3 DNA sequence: TGTGCCACCAGCGGAGGCGTGTTGGCGGCACTTAACAATGAGCAGTTCTTC. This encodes CATSGGVLAALNNEQFF.

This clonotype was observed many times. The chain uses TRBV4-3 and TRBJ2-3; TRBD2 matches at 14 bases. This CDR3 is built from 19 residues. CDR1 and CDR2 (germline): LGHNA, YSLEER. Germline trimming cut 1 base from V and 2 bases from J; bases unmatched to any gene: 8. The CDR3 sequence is CASSQGWTSGGKITDTQYF. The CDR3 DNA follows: TGCGCCAGCAGCCAAGGGTGGACTAGCGGGGGGAAGATCACAGATACGCAGTATTTT.

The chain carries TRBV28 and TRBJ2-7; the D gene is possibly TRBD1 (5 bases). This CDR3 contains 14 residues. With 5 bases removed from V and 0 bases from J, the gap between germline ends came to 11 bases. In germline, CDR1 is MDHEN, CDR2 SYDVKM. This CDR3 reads CASSDQGPSYEQYF. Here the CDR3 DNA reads TGTGCCAGCAGTGACCAGGGTCCCTCCTACGAGCAGTACTTC.